The 27 T cell receptor beta chains listed next were all sequenced from one sample in a study of blood T cells in healthy people across ages. A second about 7 to 11 cycle PCR used barcoded and J-beta primers. Using its own MiXCR run on the 5' RACE reads, TCRdb lists one record per CDR3 protein. The sample lists 1.5 million or so distinct CDR3 sequences; about 40% were seen once. Sequencing used blood. Source of these receptors: a woman between 18 and 29 years old in good health.

V and J are TRBV12-3 or TRBV12-4 and TRBJ1-5, with D perhaps TRBD1 (6 bases). The ends were cut back, 5 bases at V and 7 bases at J, with 24 bases in the middle. CDR3 size: 17 residues. CDR3 bases: TGTGCCAGCAGTGCTACCTGGGGGCAGGGTGTAGGGCAGCCCCAGCATTTT. It is translated as CASSATWGQGVGQPQHF.

The J gene is TRBJ2-3, the V gene TRBV2; 8 bases align to TRBD2. The CDR3 has 15 residues. V lost 6 bases to trimming and J lost 0 bases; unmatched junction nucleotides: 5. Germline values: CDR1 SNHLY, CDR2 FYNNEI. This CDR3 reads CASRWREASTDTQYF. Here the CDR3 DNA reads TGTGCCAGCAGATGGCGGGAGGCTAGCACAGATACGCAGTATTTT.

This clonotype has only one observation. The chain is built from TRBV4-1 and TRBJ2-1; tentative D call: TRBD1 (5 bases). Germline CDR1 is MGHRA and CDR2 is YSYEKL. The CDR3 contains 15 residues. Trimming removed 0 bases from V and 8 bases from J, with 14 bases in between. The CDR3 sequence is CASSQEQGWSDEQFF. DNA for the CDR3: TGCGCCAGCAGCCAAGAGCAGGGCTGGTCGGATGAGCAGTTCTTC.

The genes are TRBV27 and TRBJ1-5; no firm D call. The length of the CDR3 is 13 residues. The V end was cut by 3 bases, the J end by 5 bases, with 8 bases between. Germline CDR1 and CDR2: MNHEY and SMNVEV (reference sequence). CDR3 nucleotides: TGTGCCAGCAGTTTCCGGGCCGATCAGCCCCAGCATTTT. Its protein product is CASSFRADQPQHF.

The chain employs TRBV20-1 and TRBJ2-5; D not resolved. Germline V gene lookup returns CDR1 DFQATT and CDR2 SNEGSKA (reference sequence). The CDR3 consists of 10 residues. With 6 bases removed from V and 10 bases from J, the gap between germline ends came to 12 bases. The CDR3 nucleotides read TGCAGTGCGCTAACCCTCGGCCAGTACTTC. Its translation: CSALTLGQYF.

This clonotype was recorded a few times. This chain links TRBV20-1 with TRBJ2-1; D possibly uses TRBD1 or TRBD2 (6 bases each). Germline CDR1 DFQATT, CDR2 SNEGSKA (reference sequence). Trimming left V 2 bases short and J 8 bases short, with 19 bases between. The CDR3 loop spans 15 amino acids. The CDR3 loop is CSARRGALILDEQFF. The CDR3 region has the DNA TGCAGTGCTAGAAGGGGGGCGTTGATTTTAGATGAGCAGTTCTTC.

The chain combines TRBV3-1 with TRBJ2-7; D might be TRBD2 (5 bases). The V end was cut by 2 bases, the J end by 5 bases, with 16 bases between. The CDR3 spans 15 residues. Per the germline V gene, CDR1 is LGHDT and CDR2 is YNNKEL (reference sequence). The CDR3 nucleotides read TGTGCCAGCAGCCAAAGGACTCCTCCGTCCCACGAGCAGTACTTC. Its protein product is CASSQRTPPSHEQYF.

The chain combines TRBV5-1 with TRBJ2-7, with 7 bases identical to TRBD2. CDR3 length: 15 residues. V was pared by 3 bases and J by 1 base, with 7 bases of the junction left unmatched. Germline values: CDR1 SGHRS, CDR2 YFSETQ. CDR3 amino acids: CASSSAGEISYEQYF. DNA of the CDR3: TGCGCCAGCAGCTCCGCGGGGGAGATTTCCTACGAGCAGTACTTC.

The CDR3 bases are TGCAGTGCTATTTCGGGCTCCTACAATGAGCAGTTCTTC. It is translated as CSAISGSYNEQFF. The chain carries TRBV20-1 and TRBJ2-1; no clear D gene. Germline V gene sequence: CDR1 DFQATT, CDR2 SNEGSKA (reference sequence). The CDR3 runs 13 residues. V was trimmed by 4 bases and J by 0 bases, leaving 7 bases between them.

This clonotype came up a few times. This chain joins TRBV4-1 and TRBJ2-1, with 7 positions matching TRBD1. Looked up from germline, CDR1 is MGHRA and CDR2 is YSYEKL. Trimming removed 0 bases from V and 5 bases from J; junction bases left unmatched: 4. The CDR3 sequence is 15 residues long. The CDR3, as DNA: TGCGCCAGCAGCCAAGATGGGACAGTCCACAATGAGCAGTTCTTC. Translated: CASSQDGTVHNEQFF.

The rearrangement joins TRBV9 to TRBJ2-2; D might be TRBD1 or TRBD2, each matching 5 bases. Trimming stripped 3 bases from V and 5 bases from J, with 17 bases between. Germline lookup yields CDR1 SGDLS and CDR2 YYNGEE. This CDR3 spans 16 amino acids. The CDR3 DNA reads as TGTGCCAGCAGCGAAGTTGCGAGGGGTGGGACCGGGGAGCTGTTTTTT. This gives the protein CASSEVARGGTGELFF.

This clonotype was observed a few times. The gene calls are TRBV21-1 and TRBJ2-7; the table's D call TRBD2 went unverified against the DNA. TRBV21-1 is termed a pseudogene. The CDR3 consists of 12 residues. The CDR3 DNA sequence: TGTGCCCCCGCCGGTGGGAGCGACGAGCAGTACTTC. Translating gives CAPAGGSDEQYF.

The CDR3 is CASSAGGTQPQHF. CDR3 coding DNA: TGTGCCAGCAGTGCGGGGGGCACTCAGCCCCAGCATTTT. The chain employs TRBV28 and TRBJ1-5, with a possible D match to TRBD1 (6 bases). CDR3 length equals 13 residues. The germline gives CDR1 MDHEN, CDR2 SYDVKM. V lost 5 bases and J 6 bases, leaving 11 bases between the germline ends. Using reference TRBV28 and TRBJ1-5 for the parts outside the CDR3, the full variable domain is DVKVTQSSRYLVKRTGEKVFLECVQDMDHENMFWYRQDPGLGLRLIYFSYDVKMKEKGDIPEGYSVSREKKERFSLILESASTNQTSMYLCASSAGGTQPQHFGDGTRLSIL.

This chain uses TRBV10-3 with TRBJ1-2, with a tentative D call TRBD1 (5 bases). The CDR3 extends over 16 amino acids. Looked up from germline, CDR1 is ENHRY and CDR2 is SYGVKD. The V end was cut by 3 bases, the J end by 3 bases, with 17 bases between. This chain's CDR3 is CAISDPHGADHYGYTF. The CDR3 DNA sequence: TGTGCCATCAGTGACCCCCACGGGGCAGACCACTATGGCTACACCTTC.

The rearrangement links TRBV7-2 to TRBJ2-1; possible D gene TRBD2, 6 bases. The length of the CDR3 is 13 residues. Trimming removed 5 bases at V and 12 bases at J, with 17 bases between. CDR1 is SGHTA and CDR2 is FQGNSA in the germline V gene. In DNA, the CDR3 is TGTGCCAGCAGCCCTCAGACTAGTCGGGGGCAGTTCTTC. The encoded protein is CASSPQTSRGQFF.

The chain carries TRBV4-2 and TRBJ2-7; 7 bases fit TRBD1. V lost 0 bases and J lost 5; bases outside the gene matches: 7. Per germline, CDR1 LGHNA and CDR2 YNFKEQ. The CDR3 covers 15 residues. The CDR3 sequence: CASSQEDRVPHEQYF. In nucleotides, the CDR3 is TGTGCCAGCAGCCAAGAAGACAGGGTCCCCCACGAGCAGTACTTC.

This clonotype showed up many times. This chain joins TRBV20-1 and TRBJ2-3; 9 nucleotides line up with TRBD2. Germline trimming cut 6 bases from V and 3 bases from J; bases unmatched to any gene: 7. The CDR3 has 14 residues. Germline V lookup: CDR1 DFQATT, CDR2 SNEGSKA (reference sequence). The CDR3 DNA is TGCAGTGCAGCGGGGACTAGCCGTACAGATACGCAGTATTTT. Protein: CSAAGTSRTDTQYF.

This clonotype showed up just a few times. V usage is TRBV12-3 or TRBV12-4 and J usage is TRBJ2-7; TRBD1 aligns across 9 bases. The CDR3 runs 14 residues. The V segment lost 7 bases and the J segment 5 bases; nucleotides outside the gene matches: 9. The CDR3, as DNA: TGTGCCAGCAAGTTTACGGGACAGGGAAACGAGCAGTACTTC. Translating it yields CASKFTGQGNEQYF.

This chain uses TRBV11-3 with TRBJ2-4; a weak D match, TRBD1 (5 bases). The V and J ends lost 3 bases and 7 bases respectively, with 19 bases between them. Germline V gene sequence: CDR1 SGHNT, CDR2 YENEEA. This CDR3 contains 16 residues. The CDR3 sequence is CASSLGTGPMGNIQYF. In nucleotides, the CDR3 is TGTGCCAGCAGCTTGGGTACAGGACCTATGGGGAACATTCAGTACTTC.

The chain has TRBV5-1 and TRBJ2-2, with D unclear. Trimming shortened V by 4 bases and J by 5 bases, and 15 bases separated the two germline ends. Germline V gene sequence: CDR1 SGHRS, CDR2 YFSETQ. The CDR3 runs 15 residues. The CDR3 here is CASSPDDKGTGELFF. As DNA, the CDR3 is TGCGCCAGCAGCCCTGACGACAAGGGAACCGGGGAGCTGTTTTTT.

CDR3 loop: CASSQFELAGAYRQFF. CDR3 nucleotides: TGTGCCAGCAGCCAGTTCGAACTAGCGGGGGCTTACCGGCAGTTCTTC. The chain couples TRBV3-1 to TRBJ2-1; the match to TRBD2 covers 11 bases. This CDR3 comprises 16 residues. Germline V lookup: CDR1 LGHDT, CDR2 YNNKEL (reference sequence). V shed 3 bases and J 12 bases; nucleotides not matched to a gene: 13.

This clonotype was observed a few times. The rearrangement uses TRBV20-1 and TRBJ2-3, with 11 nucleotides matching TRBD2. CDR3 length: 16 residues. Germline CDR1 and CDR2: DFQATT and SNEGSKA (reference sequence). V dropped 5 bases and J dropped 0; count of bases not matched to a gene: 7. This CDR3 reads CSAPLAGGSSTDTQYF. CDR3 bases: TGCAGTGCTCCCCTAGCGGGGGGCTCCAGCACAGATACGCAGTATTTT.

V and J are TRBV21-1 and TRBJ1-2. TRBV21-1 is termed a pseudogene. This CDR3 comprises 17 residues. CDR3 protein: CASSAGPRGFPPYGYTF. The CDR3 coding sequence is TGTGCCAGCAGCGCGGGGCCTAGGGGGTTTCCTCCCTATGGCTACACCTTC.

The genes are TRBV12-3 or TRBV12-4 and TRBJ2-2; D gene uncertain. The CDR3 consists of 16 residues. Trimming stripped 3 bases from V and 1 base from J, with 12 bases between. In DNA, the CDR3 is TGTGCCAGCAGTTTTCGCCCTTGGGGGAACACCGGGGAGCTGTTTTTT. Its protein is CASSFRPWGNTGELFF.

The J gene is TRBJ2-1, the V gene TRBV27; D is uncertain. This CDR3 is 12 amino acids long. Trimming stripped 6 bases from V and 7 bases from J, with 10 bases between. Germline CDR1 is MNHEY and CDR2 is SMNVEV (reference sequence). The CDR3 coding sequence is TGTGCCAGCAGGTTGGGTTGGAATGAGCAGTTCTTC. This encodes CASRLGWNEQFF.

This clonotype has just a few counts. The rearrangement links TRBV7-2 to TRBJ1-1, with a weak D call TRBD1 (5 bases). The CDR3 spans 14 residues. The ends were cut back, 5 bases at V and 4 bases at J, with 14 bases in the middle. CDR1 and CDR2 (germline): SGHTA, FQGNSA. CDR3 amino acids: CASSSTGGLTEAFF. CDR3 nucleotide sequence: TGTGCCAGCAGCAGTACGGGGGGTCTCACTGAAGCTTTCTTT. The whole variable domain, filled in from reference TRBV7-2 and TRBJ1-1, reads GAGVSQSPSNKVTEKGKDVELRCDPISGHTALYWYRQSLGQGLEFLIYFQGNSAPDKSGLPSDRFSAERTGGSVSTLTIQRTQQEDSAVYLCASSSTGGLTEAFFGQGTRLTVV.

J is TRBJ1-1 and V is TRBV20-1; tentatively, D is TRBD1 (6 bases). Germline CDR1 is DFQATT and CDR2 is SNEGSKA (reference sequence). The CDR3 sequence is 15 residues long. V was clipped by 0 bases and J by 1 base, with 12 bases between them. CDR3 sequence (DNA): TGCAGTGCTAGAGATCTGGCAGGGGCGAACACTGAAGCTTTCTTT. Its protein product is CSARDLAGANTEAFF.